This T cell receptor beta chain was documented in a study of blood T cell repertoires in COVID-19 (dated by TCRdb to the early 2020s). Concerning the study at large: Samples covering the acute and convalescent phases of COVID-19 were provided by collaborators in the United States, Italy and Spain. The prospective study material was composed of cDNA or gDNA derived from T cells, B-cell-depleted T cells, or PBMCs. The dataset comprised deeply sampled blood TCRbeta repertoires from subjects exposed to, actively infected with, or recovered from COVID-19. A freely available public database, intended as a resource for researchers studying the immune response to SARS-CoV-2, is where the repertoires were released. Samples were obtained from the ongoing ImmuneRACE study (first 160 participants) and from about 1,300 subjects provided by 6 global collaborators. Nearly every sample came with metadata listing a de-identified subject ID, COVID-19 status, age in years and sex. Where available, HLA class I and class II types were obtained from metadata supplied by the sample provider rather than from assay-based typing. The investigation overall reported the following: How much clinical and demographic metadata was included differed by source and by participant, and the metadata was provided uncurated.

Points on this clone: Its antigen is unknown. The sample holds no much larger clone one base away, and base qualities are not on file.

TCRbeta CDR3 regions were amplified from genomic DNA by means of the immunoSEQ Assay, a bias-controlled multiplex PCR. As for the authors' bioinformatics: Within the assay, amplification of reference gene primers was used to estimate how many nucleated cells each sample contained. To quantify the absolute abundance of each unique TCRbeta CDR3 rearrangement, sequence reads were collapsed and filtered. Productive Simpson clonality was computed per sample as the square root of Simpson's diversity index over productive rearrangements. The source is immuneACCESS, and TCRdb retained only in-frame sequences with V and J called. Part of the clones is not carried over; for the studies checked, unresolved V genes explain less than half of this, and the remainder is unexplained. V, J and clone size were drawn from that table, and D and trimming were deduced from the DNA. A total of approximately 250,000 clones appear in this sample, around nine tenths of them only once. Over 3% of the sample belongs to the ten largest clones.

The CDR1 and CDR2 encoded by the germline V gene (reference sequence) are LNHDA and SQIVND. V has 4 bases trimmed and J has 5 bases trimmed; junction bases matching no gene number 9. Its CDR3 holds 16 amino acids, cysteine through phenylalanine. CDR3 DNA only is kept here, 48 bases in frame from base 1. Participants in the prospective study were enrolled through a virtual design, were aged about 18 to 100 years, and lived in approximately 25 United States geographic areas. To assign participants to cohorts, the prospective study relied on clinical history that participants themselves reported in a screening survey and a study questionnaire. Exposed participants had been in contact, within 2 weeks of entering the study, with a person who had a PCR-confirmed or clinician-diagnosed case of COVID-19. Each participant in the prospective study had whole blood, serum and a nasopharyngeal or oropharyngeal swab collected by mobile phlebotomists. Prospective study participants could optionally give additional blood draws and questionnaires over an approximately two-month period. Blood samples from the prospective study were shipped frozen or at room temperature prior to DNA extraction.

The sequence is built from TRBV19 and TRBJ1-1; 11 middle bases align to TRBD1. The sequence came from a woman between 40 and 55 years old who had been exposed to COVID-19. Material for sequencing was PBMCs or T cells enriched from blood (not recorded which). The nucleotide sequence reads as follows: TGTGCCAGTAGTAATCGGGCAGGGACAGGGGGGACTGAAGCTTTCTTT. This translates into CASSNRAGTGGTEAFF.